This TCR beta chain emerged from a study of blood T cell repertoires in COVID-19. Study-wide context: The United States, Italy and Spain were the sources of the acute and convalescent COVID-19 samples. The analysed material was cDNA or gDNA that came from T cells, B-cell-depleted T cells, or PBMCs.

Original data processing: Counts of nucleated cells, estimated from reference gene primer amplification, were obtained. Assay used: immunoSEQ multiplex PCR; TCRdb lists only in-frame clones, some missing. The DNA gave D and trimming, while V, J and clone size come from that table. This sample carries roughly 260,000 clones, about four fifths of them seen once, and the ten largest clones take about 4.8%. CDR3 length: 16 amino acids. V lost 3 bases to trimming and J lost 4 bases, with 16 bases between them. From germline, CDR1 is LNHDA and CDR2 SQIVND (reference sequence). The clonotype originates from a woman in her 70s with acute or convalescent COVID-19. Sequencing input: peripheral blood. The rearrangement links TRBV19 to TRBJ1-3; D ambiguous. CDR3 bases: TGTGCCAGTAGTATCGCGCACAGTCGATCCGGAAACACCATATATTTT. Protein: CASSIAHSRSGNTIYF.